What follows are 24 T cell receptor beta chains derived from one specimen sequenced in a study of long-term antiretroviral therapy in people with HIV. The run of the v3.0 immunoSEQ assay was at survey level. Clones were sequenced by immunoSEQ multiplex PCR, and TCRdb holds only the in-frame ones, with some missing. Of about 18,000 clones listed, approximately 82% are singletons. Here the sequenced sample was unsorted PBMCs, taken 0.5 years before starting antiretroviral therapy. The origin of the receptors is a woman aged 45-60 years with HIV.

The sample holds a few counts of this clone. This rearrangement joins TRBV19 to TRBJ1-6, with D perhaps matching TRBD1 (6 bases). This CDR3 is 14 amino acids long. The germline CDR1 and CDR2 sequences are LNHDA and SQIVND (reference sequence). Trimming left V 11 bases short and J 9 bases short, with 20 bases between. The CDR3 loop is CASEGGAGGSPLHF. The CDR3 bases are TGTGCCTCCGAGGGGGGCGCCGGCGGTTCACCCCTCCACTTT.

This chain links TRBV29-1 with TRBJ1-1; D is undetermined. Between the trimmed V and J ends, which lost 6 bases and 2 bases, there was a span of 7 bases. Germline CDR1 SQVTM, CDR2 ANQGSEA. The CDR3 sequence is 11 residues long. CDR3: CSVYSNTEAFF. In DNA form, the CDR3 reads TGCAGCGTATACAGCAACACTGAAGCTTTCTTT.

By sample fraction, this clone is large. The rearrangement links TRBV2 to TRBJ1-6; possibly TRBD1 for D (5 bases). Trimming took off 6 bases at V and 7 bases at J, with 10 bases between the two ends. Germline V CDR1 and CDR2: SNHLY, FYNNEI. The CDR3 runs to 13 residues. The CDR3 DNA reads TGTGCCAGCAGGGCAGGGTCCAATTCACCCCTCCACTTT. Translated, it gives CASRAGSNSPLHF.

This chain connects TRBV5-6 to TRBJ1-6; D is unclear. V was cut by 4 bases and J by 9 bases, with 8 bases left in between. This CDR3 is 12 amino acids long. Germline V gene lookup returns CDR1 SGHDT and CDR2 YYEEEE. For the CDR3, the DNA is TGTGCCAGCAGCCTCGGGAGTTCACCCCTCCACTTT. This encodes CASSLGSSPLHF. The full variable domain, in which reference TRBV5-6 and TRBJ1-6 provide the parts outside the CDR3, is DAGVTQSPTHLIKTRGQQVTLRCSPKSGHDTVSWYQQALGQGPQFIFQYYEEEERQRGNFPDRFSGHQFPNYSSELNVNALLLGDSALYLCASSLGSSPLHFGNGTRLTVT.

The CDR3: CASSPGPKRYGYTF. In nucleotides, the CDR3 is TGTGCCAGCTCACCGGGACCAAAACGCTATGGCTACACCTTC. V usage is TRBV18 and J usage is TRBJ1-2; D is possibly TRBD1 (5 bases). The V gene's germline CDR1 is KGHSH and CDR2 LQKENI. Trimming removed 3 bases from V and 4 bases from J, with 12 bases in between. There are 14 residues in the CDR3.

The CDR3 protein is CASSQEGLRDRGDGELFF. In DNA form, the CDR3 reads TGCGCCAGCAGCCAAGAAGGCCTCCGGGACAGGGGTGACGGGGAGCTGTTTTTT. The rearrangement uses TRBV4-1 and TRBJ2-2; 10 bases match TRBD1. With 0 bases clipped from V and 7 bases from J, the junction kept 11 bases outside the gene matches. Germline V CDR1 and CDR2: MGHRA, YSYEKL. The CDR3 loop spans 18 amino acids.

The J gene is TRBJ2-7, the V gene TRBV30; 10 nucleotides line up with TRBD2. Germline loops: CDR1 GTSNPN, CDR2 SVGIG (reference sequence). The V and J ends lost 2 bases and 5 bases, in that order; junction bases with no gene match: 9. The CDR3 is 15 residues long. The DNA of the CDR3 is TGTGCCTGGAGTAGATTGGGTCTAGCGGGGGACGAGCAGTACTTC. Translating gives CAWSRLGLAGDEQYF.

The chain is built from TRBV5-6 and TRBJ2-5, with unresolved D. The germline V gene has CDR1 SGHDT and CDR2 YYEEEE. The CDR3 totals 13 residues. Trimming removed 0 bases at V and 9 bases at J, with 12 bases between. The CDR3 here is CASSLATPRPQYF. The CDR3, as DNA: TGTGCCAGCAGCTTGGCGACACCCCGGCCCCAGTACTTC.

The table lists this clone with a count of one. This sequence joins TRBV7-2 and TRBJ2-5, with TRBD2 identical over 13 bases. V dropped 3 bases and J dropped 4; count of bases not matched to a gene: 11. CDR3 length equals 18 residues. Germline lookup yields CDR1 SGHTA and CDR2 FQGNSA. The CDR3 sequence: CASSFRGWTSGGGETQYF. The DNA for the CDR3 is TGTGCCAGCAGCTTTAGGGGGTGGACTAGCGGGGGTGGAGAGACCCAGTACTTC. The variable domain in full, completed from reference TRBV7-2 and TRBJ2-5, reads GAGVSQSPSNKVTEKGKDVELRCDPISGHTALYWYRQSLGQGLEFLIYFQGNSAPDKSGLPSDRFSAERTGGSVSTLTIQRTQQEDSAVYLCASSFRGWTSGGGETQYFGPGTRLLVL.

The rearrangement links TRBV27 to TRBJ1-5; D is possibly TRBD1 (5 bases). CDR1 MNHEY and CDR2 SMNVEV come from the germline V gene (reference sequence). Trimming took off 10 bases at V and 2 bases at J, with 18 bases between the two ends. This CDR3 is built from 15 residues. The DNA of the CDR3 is TGTGCCACCTGGGACCCAGGGTCTGGCAATCAGCCCCAGCATTTT. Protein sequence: CATWDPGSGNQPQHF.

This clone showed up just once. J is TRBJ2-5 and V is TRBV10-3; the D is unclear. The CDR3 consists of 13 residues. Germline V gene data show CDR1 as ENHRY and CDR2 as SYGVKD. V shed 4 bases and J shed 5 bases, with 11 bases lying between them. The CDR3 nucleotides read TGTGCCATCAGTGTCAATGAGAGGGAGACCCAGTACTTC. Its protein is CAISVNERETQYF.

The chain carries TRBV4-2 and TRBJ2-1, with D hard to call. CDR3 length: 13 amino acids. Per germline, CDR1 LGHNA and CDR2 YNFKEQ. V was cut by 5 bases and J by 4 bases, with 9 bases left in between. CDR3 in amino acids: CASSLAVYNEQFF. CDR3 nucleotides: TGTGCCAGCAGCTTGGCGGTTTACAATGAGCAGTTCTTC.

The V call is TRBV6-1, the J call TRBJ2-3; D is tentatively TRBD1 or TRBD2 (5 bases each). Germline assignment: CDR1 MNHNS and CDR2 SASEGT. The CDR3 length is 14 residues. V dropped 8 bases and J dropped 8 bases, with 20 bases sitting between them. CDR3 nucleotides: TGTGCCAGCTCCCGCGAGGGGTTCTTCGGTACGCAGTATTTT. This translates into CASSREGFFGTQYF.

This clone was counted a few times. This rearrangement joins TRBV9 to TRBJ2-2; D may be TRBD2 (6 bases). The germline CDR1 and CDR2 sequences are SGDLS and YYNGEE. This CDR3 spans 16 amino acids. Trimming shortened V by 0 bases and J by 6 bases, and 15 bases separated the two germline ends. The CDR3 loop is CASSVATGVKAGELFF. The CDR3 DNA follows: TGTGCCAGCAGCGTAGCAACGGGGGTAAAGGCCGGGGAGCTGTTTTTT.

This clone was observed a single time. In DNA form, the CDR3 reads TGTGCCAGCAGTTTAGACAGGGAGGACGCTGGAAACACCATATATTTT. Its translation is CASSLDREDAGNTIYF. The gene calls are TRBV28 and TRBJ1-3, with TRBD1 matching 7 bases. CDR1 is MDHEN and CDR2 is SYDVKM in the germline V gene. The CDR3 has 16 amino acids. V was pared by 2 bases and J by 2 bases, with 6 bases of the junction left unmatched.

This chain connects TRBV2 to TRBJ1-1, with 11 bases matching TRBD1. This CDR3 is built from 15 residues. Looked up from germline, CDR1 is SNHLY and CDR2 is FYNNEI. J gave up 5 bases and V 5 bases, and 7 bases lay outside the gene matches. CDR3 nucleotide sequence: TGTGCCAGCAGTTCTGGGACAGGGGGATTGACTGAAGCTTTCTTT. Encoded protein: CASSSGTGGLTEAFF.

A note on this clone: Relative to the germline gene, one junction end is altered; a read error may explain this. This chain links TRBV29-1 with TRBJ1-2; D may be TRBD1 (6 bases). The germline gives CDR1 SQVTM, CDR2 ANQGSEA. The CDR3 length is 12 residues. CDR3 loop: CSVPPQGSGYIF. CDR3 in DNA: TGCAGCGTTCCCCCACAGGGTTCAGGCTACATCTTC.

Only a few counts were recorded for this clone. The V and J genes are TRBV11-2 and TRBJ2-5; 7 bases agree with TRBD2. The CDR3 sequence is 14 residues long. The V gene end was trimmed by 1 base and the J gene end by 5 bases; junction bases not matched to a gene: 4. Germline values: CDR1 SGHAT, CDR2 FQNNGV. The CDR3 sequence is CASSLGGRVETQYF. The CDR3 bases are TGTGCCAGCAGCTTAGGGGGGAGGGTGGAGACCCAGTACTTC.

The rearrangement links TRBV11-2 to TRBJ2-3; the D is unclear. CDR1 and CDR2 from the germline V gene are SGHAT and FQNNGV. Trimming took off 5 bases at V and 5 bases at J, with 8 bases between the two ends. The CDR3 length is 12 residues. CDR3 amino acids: CASSHEGDTQYF. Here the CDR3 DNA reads TGTGCCAGCAGCCACGAAGGAGATACGCAGTATTTT.

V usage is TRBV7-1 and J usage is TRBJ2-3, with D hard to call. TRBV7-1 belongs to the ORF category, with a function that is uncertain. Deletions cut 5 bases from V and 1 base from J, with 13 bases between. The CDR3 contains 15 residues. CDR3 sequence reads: CASSPLGGGTDTQYF. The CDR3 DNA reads TGTGCCAGCAGCCCTCTAGGTGGAGGCACAGATACGCAGTATTTT.

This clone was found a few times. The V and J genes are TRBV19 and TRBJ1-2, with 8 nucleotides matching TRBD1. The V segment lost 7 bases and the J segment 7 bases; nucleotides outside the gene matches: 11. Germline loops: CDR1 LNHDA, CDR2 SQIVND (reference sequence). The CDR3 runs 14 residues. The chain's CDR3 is CASKPQDRESGYTF. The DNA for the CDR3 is TGTGCCAGTAAGCCCCAGGACAGGGAGTCTGGCTACACCTTC.

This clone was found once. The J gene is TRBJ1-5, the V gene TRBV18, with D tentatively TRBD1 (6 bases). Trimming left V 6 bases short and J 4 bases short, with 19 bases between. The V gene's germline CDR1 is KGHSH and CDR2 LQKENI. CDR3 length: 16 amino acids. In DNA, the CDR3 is TGTGCCAGCTCTATCGACAGGACGGTCGGGAATCAGCCCCAGCATTTT. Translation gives CASSIDRTVGNQPQHF.

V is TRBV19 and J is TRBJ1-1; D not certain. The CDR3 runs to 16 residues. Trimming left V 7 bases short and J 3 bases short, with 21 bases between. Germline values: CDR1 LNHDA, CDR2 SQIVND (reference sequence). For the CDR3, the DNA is TGTGCCAGTACCCAATACGGTGGAGGGTGGGACACTGAAGCTTTCTTT. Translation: CASTQYGGGWDTEAFF.

The CDR3 sequence: CAISESTGGQFF. In DNA form, the CDR3 reads TGTGCCATCAGTGAGTCGACAGGGGGGCAGTTCTTC. The chain recombines TRBV10-3 with TRBJ2-1; 9 bases map to TRBD1. The J segment lost 12 bases and the V segment lost 0 bases, leaving 0 bases of the junction unmatched. CDR3 length equals 12 residues. Germline assignment: CDR1 ENHRY and CDR2 SYGVKD.